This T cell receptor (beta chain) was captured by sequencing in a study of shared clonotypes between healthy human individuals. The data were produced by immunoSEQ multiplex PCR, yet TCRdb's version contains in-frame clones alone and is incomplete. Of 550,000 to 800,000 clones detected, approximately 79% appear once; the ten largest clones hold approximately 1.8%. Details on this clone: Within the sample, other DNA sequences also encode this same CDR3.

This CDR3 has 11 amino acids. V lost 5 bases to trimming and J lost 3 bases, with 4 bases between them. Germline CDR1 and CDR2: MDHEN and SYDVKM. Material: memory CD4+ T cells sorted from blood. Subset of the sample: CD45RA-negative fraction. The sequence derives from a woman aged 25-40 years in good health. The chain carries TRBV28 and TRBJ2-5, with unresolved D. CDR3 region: CASSLEETQYF. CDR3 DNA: TGTGCCAGCAGTCTCGAAGAGACCCAGTACTTC.